Below, 20 T cell receptor beta chains from the same sample are listed, as sequenced in a study of cytomegalovirus exposure and HLA in healthy donors (dated by TCRdb to about 2017). Receptor amplification or capture employed the immunoSEQ multiplex PCR assay. For the multiplex PCR, a mixture combining 60 forward primers for TCR Vbeta segments and 13 reverse primers for TCR Jbeta segments was used. TCRdb holds this immuneACCESS table with in-frame rearrangements only. Some clones are missing; in checked studies, unresolved V genes explain under half, and the rest has no known cause. The sample table holds 100,000 to 120,000 clones, of which under 80% were seen once. Around 4% of the sample is in the top ten clones. Material for sequencing was PBMCs. The source of these receptors is a woman aged 40 to 49 in good health and CMV-seropositive.

V usage is TRBV7-3 and J usage is TRBJ2-1, with D maybe TRBD1 (6 bases). Looked up from germline, CDR1 is SGHTA and CDR2 is FQGTGA. Trimming pared 5 bases from V and 2 bases from J, leaving 10 bases between. The CDR3 is 14 amino acids. CDR3 DNA sequence: TGTGCCAGCAGCCCAGGGGACGCCTACAATGAGCAGTTCTTC. It encodes CASSPGDAYNEQFF.

The chain has TRBV2 and TRBJ2-2, with 11 bases that match TRBD2. The CDR3 is made up of 15 amino acids. Germline loops: CDR1 SNHLY, CDR2 FYNNEI. J gave up 7 bases and V 2 bases, and 3 bases lay outside the gene matches. The CDR3 protein is CASSEQLAGVGELFF. CDR3 bases: TGTGCCAGCAGTGAACAACTAGCGGGAGTCGGGGAGCTGTTTTTT.

The V gene is TRBV9, the J gene TRBJ2-1; TRBD2 matches 16 bases. V gave up 4 bases and J gave up 1 base; unmatched junction bases: 11. The length of the CDR3 is 20 residues. Germline V gives CDR1 SGDLS, CDR2 YYNGEE. The CDR3 here is CASSPSGTSGRARSYNEQFF. CDR3 coding DNA: TGTGCCAGCAGCCCATCCGGGACTAGCGGGAGGGCCAGGTCCTACAATGAGCAGTTCTTC.

This clone was found a few times. The chain couples TRBV6-1 to TRBJ2-5, with 7 bases that match TRBD2. This CDR3 contains 13 residues. Germline V gene data show CDR1 as MNHNS and CDR2 as SASEGT. The J segment lost 6 bases and the V segment lost 6 bases, leaving 7 bases of the junction unmatched. CDR3 DNA: TGTGCCAGCAGACTAGCGCAAATTCAGACCCAGTACTTC. It encodes CASRLAQIQTQYF.

The chain employs TRBV9 and TRBJ1-4, with D maybe TRBD1 (5 bases). The CDR3 sequence is 13 residues long. V was clipped by 3 bases and J by 8 bases, with 11 bases between them. Per the germline V gene, CDR1 is SGDLS and CDR2 is YYNGEE. The CDR3 region is CASSGGLGEKLFF. The CDR3 DNA reads as TGTGCCAGCAGCGGGGGACTTGGGGAAAAACTGTTTTTT.

This rearrangement joins TRBV7-3 to TRBJ2-6; weak D call: TRBD2 (5 bases). Trimming left V 5 bases short and J 0 bases short, with 11 bases between. Looked up from germline, CDR1 is SGHTA and CDR2 is FQGTGA. This CDR3 contains 16 residues. CDR3 in amino acids: CASSPYAGSGANVLTF. Here the CDR3 DNA reads TGTGCCAGCAGCCCCTACGCGGGCTCTGGGGCCAACGTCCTGACTTTC.

The chain has TRBV5-1 and TRBJ2-6; D is unresolved. The CDR3 sequence is 15 residues long. Germline assignment: CDR1 SGHRS and CDR2 YFSETQ. V was clipped by 0 bases and J by 4 bases, with 8 bases between them. The CDR3 reads CASSLGRVGANVLTF. For the CDR3, the DNA is TGCGCCAGCAGCTTGGGTCGGGTAGGGGCCAACGTCCTGACTTTC.

V and J are TRBV7-2 and TRBJ2-1, with 8 bases lining up with TRBD2. The germline V gene has CDR1 SGHTA and CDR2 FQGNSA. Losses at the gene ends were 5 bases for V and 7 bases for J; bases not matched to a gene: 4. The CDR3 loop spans 13 amino acids. This CDR3 is CASSPQRGNEQFF. The CDR3 region has the DNA TGTGCCAGCAGCCCACAGCGGGGGAATGAGCAGTTCTTC.

The J gene is TRBJ2-1, the V gene TRBV9; possible D gene TRBD2, 6 bases. CDR1 is SGDLS, CDR2 YYNGEE, per germline. The CDR3 sequence is 12 residues long. V lost 4 bases, J lost 6 bases, and 8 bases lay in between. For the CDR3, the DNA is TGTGCCAGCAGCAATAGCGGCAATGAGCAGTTCTTC. This sequence encodes CASSNSGNEQFF.

The V and J genes are TRBV7-8 and TRBJ2-7; the match to TRBD2 covers 8 bases. V lost 2 bases and J lost 2; bases outside the gene matches: 2. Germline V gene lookup returns CDR1 SGHVS and CDR2 FQNEAQ. This CDR3 contains 14 residues. In DNA, the CDR3 is TGTGCCAGCAGCTTAATGGGACTAGCCTACGAGCAGTACTTC. This encodes CASSLMGLAYEQYF.

This clone was observed once. The gene calls are TRBV2 and TRBJ2-5; TRBD2 agrees at 10 bases. Germline V gives CDR1 SNHLY, CDR2 FYNNEI. The CDR3 covers 14 residues. Losses at the gene ends were 1 base for V and 8 bases for J; bases not matched to a gene: 4. CDR3 bases: TGTGCCAGCAGTGAAGAGTTAGCGGGGGGTACCCAGTACTTC. This codes for CASSEELAGGTQYF. Variable domain in full (rest from reference TRBV2 and TRBJ2-5): EPEVTQTPSHQVTQMGQEVILRCVPISNHLYFYWYRQILGQKVEFLVSFYNNEISEKSEIFDDQFSVERPDGSNFTLKIRSTKLEDSAMYFCASSEELAGGTQYFGPGTRLLVL.

The V and J genes are TRBV7-2 and TRBJ2-5, with 11 bases that match TRBD1. The tail of the sequence fits TRBJ2-7 better, so the J call may be wrong. The germline gives CDR1 SGHTA, CDR2 FQGNSA. This CDR3 is built from 16 residues. Here the CDR3 reads CASSLKGTGGPYEQYF. The CDR3 DNA follows: TGTGCCAGCAGCTTAAAGGGGACAGGGGGTCCCTACGAGCAGTACTTC.

The genes are TRBV15 and TRBJ1-5; perhaps TRBD1 as D (5 bases). The CDR3 consists of 14 residues. V shed 1 base and J shed 6 bases, with 10 bases lying between them. CDR1 LNHNV and CDR2 YYDKDF come from the germline V gene (reference sequence). CDR3 bases: TGTGCCACCAGCAGAGGACAGAGGCCTCAGCCCCAGCATTTT. Protein product: CATSRGQRPQPQHF.

This sequence joins TRBV18 and TRBJ2-4; D may be TRBD2 (6 bases). The CDR3 consists of 18 residues. CDR1 is KGHSH, CDR2 LQKENI, per germline. V lost 2 bases, J lost 1 base, and 18 bases lay in between. CDR3 nucleotide sequence: TGTGCCAGCTCACCAAACGAACGGAGGGTCCCCGCCAAAAACATTCAGTACTTC. This translates into CASSPNERRVPAKNIQYF.

The CDR3 spells CASENSGADTQYF. The CDR3, as DNA: TGTGCCAGCGAGAATAGCGGGGCAGATACGCAGTATTTT. This chain uses TRBV2 with TRBJ2-3; 8 bases agree with TRBD2. The germline CDR1 and CDR2 sequences are SNHLY and FYNNEI. The CDR3 extends over 13 amino acids. J gave up 4 bases and V 8 bases, and 5 bases lay outside the gene matches.

The rearrangement joins TRBV11-3 to TRBJ2-1; no reliable D call. The CDR3 is made up of 14 amino acids. The V and J ends lost 1 base and 7 bases respectively, with 11 bases between them. CDR1 is SGHNT and CDR2 is YENEEA in the germline V gene. The CDR3 region has the DNA TGTGCCAGCAGCTTAGTTTACAGATCGAATGAGCAGTTCTTC. Translating it yields CASSLVYRSNEQFF. Filled out from reference TRBV11-3 and TRBJ2-1, the complete variable domain reads EAGVVQSPRYKIIEKKQPVAFWCNPISGHNTLYWYLQNLGQGPELLIRYENEEAVDDSQLPKDRFSAERLKGVDSTLKIQPAELGDSAVYLCASSLVYRSNEQFFGPGTRLTVL.

The chain has TRBV28 and TRBJ2-1, with a possible D match to TRBD1 (6 bases). V gave up 2 bases and J gave up 8 bases, with 13 bases separating them. Germline assignment: CDR1 MDHEN and CDR2 SYDVKM. The length of the CDR3 is 14 residues. CDR3 protein: CASSLRGFYHEQFF. CDR3 sequence (DNA): TGTGCCAGCAGTTTAAGGGGGTTCTATCATGAGCAGTTCTTC.

This sequence joins TRBV7-6 and TRBJ1-3; 7 nucleotides line up with TRBD1. CDR3 length: 18 amino acids. Unmatched junction bases numbered 11, after V lost 3 bases and J lost 0 bases. Germline V gene lookup returns CDR1 SGHVS and CDR2 FNYEAQ. In DNA, the CDR3 is TGTGCCAGCAGCTTGGAGCACAGGGGCCCAAACTCTGGAAACACCATATATTTT. It encodes CASSLEHRGPNSGNTIYF.

The V gene is TRBV11-3, the J gene TRBJ2-2; weak D call: TRBD1 (5 bases). Germline V gives CDR1 SGHNT, CDR2 YENEEA. The CDR3 runs 16 residues. Trimming left V 2 bases short and J 1 base short, with 11 bases between. In nucleotides, the CDR3 is TGTGCCAGCAGCTTAATGGGGCCGAGGAACACCGGGGAGCTGTTTTTT. Encoded protein: CASSLMGPRNTGELFF.

The chain couples TRBV4-2 to TRBJ2-1, with 7 bases aligning to TRBD1. Trimming removed 2 bases from V and 13 bases from J; junction bases left unmatched: 11. This CDR3 spans 14 amino acids. Germline assignment: CDR1 LGHNA and CDR2 YNFKEQ. CDR3 residues: CASSQIQGQTSQFF. Here the CDR3 DNA reads TGTGCCAGCAGCCAAATACAGGGGCAGACTTCACAGTTCTTC.